This entry lists 7 T cell receptor beta chains sequenced from one sample in a study of technical replicates of blood from several donors. The assay was immunoSEQ multiplex PCR, and TCRdb's table has in-frame clones only and misses some. The sample yields 74,000 or so clones, 85% to 95% seen once. The specimen was T cells isolated from PBMCs. Receptor source: a human donor in good health.

V is TRBV18 and J is TRBJ1-1; no definite D call. This CDR3 contains 12 residues. Trimming left V 2 bases short and J 6 bases short, with 7 bases between. From germline, CDR1 is KGHSH and CDR2 LQKENI. The CDR3 reads CASSPGSPEAFF. The DNA of the CDR3 is TGTGCCAGCTCACCAGGGAGCCCTGAAGCTTTCTTT.

The chain's CDR3 is CSVDTGLKHGTYNEQFF. The CDR3 DNA follows: TGCAGCGTTGATACGGGGTTAAAGCACGGAACCTACAATGAGCAGTTCTTC. V gene TRBV29-1 combines with J gene TRBJ2-1; D perhaps matches TRBD2 (5 bases). Deletions cut 3 bases from V and 2 bases from J, with 20 bases between. The CDR3 spans 17 residues. Per germline, CDR1 SQVTM and CDR2 ANQGSEA.

Written as DNA, the CDR3 is TGTGCCAGCAGCTTGTCTGGGATCGGGGCAGATACGCAGTATTTT. This translates into CASSLSGIGADTQYF. This rearrangement joins TRBV5-6 to TRBJ2-3; D possibly corresponds to TRBD2 (5 bases). Trimming pared 1 base from V and 4 bases from J, leaving 13 bases between. This CDR3 is built from 15 residues. Germline V gene data show CDR1 as SGHDT and CDR2 as YYEEEE.

This chain links TRBV10-3 with TRBJ2-5; TRBD2 is a possible D gene (6 bases). V was clipped by 5 bases and J by 5 bases, with 24 bases between them. This CDR3 has 17 amino acids. Germline V lookup: CDR1 ENHRY, CDR2 SYGVKD. CDR3 sequence: CAISRDPGLRAGETQYF. DNA of the CDR3: TGTGCCATCAGTAGGGACCCGGGACTCAGGGCGGGGGAGACCCAGTACTTC.

V and J are TRBV9 and TRBJ2-7, with D unresolved. The CDR3 is 14 amino acids. Germline-derived CDR1 and CDR2 are SGDLS and YYNGEE. Trimming removed 0 bases at V and 2 bases at J, with 9 bases between. Written as DNA, the CDR3 is TGTGCCAGCAGCGTAGGTGCCTCTACCTACGAGCAGTACTTC. Its protein product is CASSVGASTYEQYF.

The sample holds one count of this clone. The V gene is TRBV6-5, the J gene TRBJ2-7, with 8 bases lining up with TRBD2. CDR3 length equals 16 residues. The V and J ends lost 0 bases and 0 bases, in that order; junction bases with no gene match: 4. Germline CDR1 is MNHEY and CDR2 is SVGAGI. CDR3 DNA: TGTGCCAGCAGTTACTCGAGCGGGGGCTCCTCCTACGAGCAGTACTTC. This encodes CASSYSSGGSSYEQYF.

This clone showed up just once. The V and J genes are TRBV25-1 and TRBJ2-6, with 7 bases aligning to TRBD1. Looked up from germline, CDR1 is MGHDK and CDR2 is SYGVNS. The CDR3 is 18 amino acids. The trim removed 11 bases at V and 0 bases at J, leaving 16 bases unmatched. The CDR3 sequence is CAERFRRTGASGANVLTF. The DNA of the CDR3 is TGTGCCGAGAGGTTTAGGAGGACAGGTGCCTCTGGGGCCAACGTCCTGACTTTC.